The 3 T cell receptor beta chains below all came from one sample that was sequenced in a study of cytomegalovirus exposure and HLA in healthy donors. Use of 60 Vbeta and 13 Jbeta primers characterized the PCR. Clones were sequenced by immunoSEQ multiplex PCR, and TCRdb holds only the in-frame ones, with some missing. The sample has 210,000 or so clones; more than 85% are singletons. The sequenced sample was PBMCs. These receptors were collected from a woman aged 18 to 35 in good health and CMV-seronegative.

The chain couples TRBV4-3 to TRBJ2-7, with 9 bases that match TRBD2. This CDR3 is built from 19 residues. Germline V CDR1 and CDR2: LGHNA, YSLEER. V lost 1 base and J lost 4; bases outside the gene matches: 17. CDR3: CASSQVWWISSGRGYEQYF. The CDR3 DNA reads TGCGCCAGCAGCCAAGTATGGTGGATTAGTAGCGGGAGAGGGTACGAGCAGTACTTC.

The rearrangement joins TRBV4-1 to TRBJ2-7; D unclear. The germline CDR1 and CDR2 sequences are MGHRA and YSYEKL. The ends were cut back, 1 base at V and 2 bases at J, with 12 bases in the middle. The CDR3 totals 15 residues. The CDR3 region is CASSQVVLVPYEQYF. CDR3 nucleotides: TGCGCCAGCAGCCAAGTTGTACTCGTCCCCTACGAGCAGTACTTC.

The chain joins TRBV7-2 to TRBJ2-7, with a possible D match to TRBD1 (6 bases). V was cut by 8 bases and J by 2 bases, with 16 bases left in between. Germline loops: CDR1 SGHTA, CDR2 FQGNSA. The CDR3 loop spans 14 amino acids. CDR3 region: CASSNQQGPYEQYF. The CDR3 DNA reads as TGTGCCAGCTCCAACCAACAGGGACCCTACGAGCAGTACTTC.